Sequencing of this T cell receptor beta chain was carried out in a study of OX40 agonist ivuxolimab in advanced cancers. About the study: Patients in the trial were receiving intravenous ivuxolimab every 2 weeks, at doses of 0.01 to 10 mg/kg. Partial responses were seen in three patients, one with hepatocellular carcinoma and two with cutaneous melanoma. The study's findings and limits: In CD8+ T cells, expanded clones were on average more numerous than in CD4+.

Baseline was the first blood sampling point, followed by cycle 4 day 1 and cycle 7 day 1. Profiling relied on immunoSEQ multiplex PCR, and the TCRdb table lists in-frame clones only, not all of them. The table records over 25,000 clones, around 86% of them present only once. V lost 0 bases and J 8 bases, leaving 14 bases between the germline ends. CDR1 is MNHEY and CDR2 is SVGAGI in the germline V gene. The CDR3 has 15 amino acids. As to this clone: Its specificity is not known.

V and J are TRBV6-5 and TRBJ1-3; D ambiguous. The source was CD4+ or CD8+ T cells sorted from blood, collected in a trial of the OX40 agonist ivuxolimab. This TCR derives from an adult with an advanced solid tumor such as melanoma, head and neck, liver or kidney cancer. The CDR3 reads CASSYSRGFVDTIYF. CDR3 nucleotides: TGTGCCAGCAGTTACTCGAGAGGGTTCGTGGACACCATATATTTT.